This record looks at one T cell receptor (beta chain) sequence and its context. What this receptor recognizes is not known. Base qualities were left out, and no much larger clone turns up one base away. CDR3 length: 15 amino acids, cysteine to phenylalanine. The sequence is cut down to CDR3 DNA, 45 bases in frame from base 1. As encoded in the germline V gene, CDR1 is SGHDT while CDR2 is YYEEEE. V and J lose 4 bases and 3 bases, and a span of 16 bases separates them. TCRbeta CDR3 regions were amplified from genomic DNA using the immunoSEQ Assay, a bias-controlled multiplex PCR. Per the authors' processing: Within the assay, amplification of reference gene primers was used to estimate how many nucleated cells each sample contained. Sequence reads were collapsed and filtered to measure the absolute abundance of every unique TCRbeta CDR3 rearrangement. Productive Simpson clonality was computed per sample as the square root of Simpson's diversity index over productive rearrangements. The source is immuneACCESS, and TCRdb retained only in-frame sequences with V and J called. Part of the clones is not carried over; for the studies checked, unresolved V genes explain less than half of this, and the remainder is unexplained. The V and J calls and the clone size are those of that table, but D and trimming were determined from the DNA. This sample comprises about 330,000 clones, about 90% of them detected only once. The top ten constitute 1% of the sample.

This entry belongs to a study of blood T cell repertoires in COVID-19 (dated by TCRdb to 2018 to 2021). For the study in its entirety: Samples covering the acute and convalescent phases of COVID-19 were provided by collaborators in the United States, Italy and Spain. The material from the prospective study consisted of cDNA or gDNA derived from T cells, B-cell-depleted T cells, or PBMCs. Subjects who had been exposed to COVID-19, were actively infected with it, or had recovered from it provided the deeply sampled blood TCRbeta repertoires that made up the dataset. A freely available public database, intended as a resource for researchers studying the immune response to SARS-CoV-2, is where the repertoires were released. Samples were obtained from the ongoing ImmuneRACE study (first 160 participants) and from about 1,300 subjects provided by 6 global collaborators. The sample metadata nearly always contained a de-identified subject ID, COVID-19 status, age in years and sex. HLA class I and class II types, where available, came from metadata supplied by the sample provider rather than from assay-based typing.

In the prospective study, participants were roughly 18 to 95 years old, resided in about two dozen geographic areas of the United States, and were enrolled through a virtual design. In the prospective study, participants were assigned to cohorts based on the clinical history participants reported in a screening survey and a study questionnaire. Recovered participants in ImmuneRACE Cohort 3 were defined by two consecutive negative NP/OP PCR tests, clearance by a healthcare professional, or resolution of symptoms. In the prospective study, mobile phlebotomists collected whole blood, serum and a nasopharyngeal or oropharyngeal swab from each participant. Over a roughly 2-month period, participants in the prospective study had the option of providing additional blood draws and questionnaires. Blood samples from the prospective study were shipped frozen or at room temperature prior to DNA extraction.

On the study overall, not on this receptor specifically: How much clinical and demographic metadata was included differed by source and by participant, and the metadata was provided uncurated.

The source is a woman younger than 45 who had recovered from COVID-19. The sample was PBMCs or T cells enriched from blood (not recorded which). The chain is made from TRBV5-6 and TRBJ1-2; tentative D gene TRBD1, with 5 bases matching. The sequence in DNA is TGTGCCAGCAGCCGTTTGGGGGAGGCGGACTATGGCTACACCTTC. Translation gives CASSRLGEADYGYTF.